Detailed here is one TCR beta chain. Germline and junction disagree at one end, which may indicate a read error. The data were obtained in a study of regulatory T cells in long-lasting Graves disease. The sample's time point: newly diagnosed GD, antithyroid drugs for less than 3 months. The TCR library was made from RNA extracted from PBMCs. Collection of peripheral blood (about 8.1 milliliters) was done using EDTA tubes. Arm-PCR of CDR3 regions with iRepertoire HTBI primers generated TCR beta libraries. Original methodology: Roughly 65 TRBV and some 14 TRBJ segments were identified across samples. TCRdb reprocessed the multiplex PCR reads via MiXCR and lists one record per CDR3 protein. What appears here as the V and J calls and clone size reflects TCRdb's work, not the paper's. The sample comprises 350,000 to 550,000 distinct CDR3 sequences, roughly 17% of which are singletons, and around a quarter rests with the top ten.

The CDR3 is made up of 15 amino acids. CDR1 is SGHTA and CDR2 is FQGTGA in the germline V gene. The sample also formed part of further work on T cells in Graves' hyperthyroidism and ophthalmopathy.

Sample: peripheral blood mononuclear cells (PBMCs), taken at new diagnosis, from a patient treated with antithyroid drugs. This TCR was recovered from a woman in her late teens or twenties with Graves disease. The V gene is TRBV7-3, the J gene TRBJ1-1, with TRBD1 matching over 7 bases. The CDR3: CASSPRTGRNTEVFF. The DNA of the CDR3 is TGTGCCAGCAGCCCCAGGACAGGCCGGAACACTGAAGTTTTCTTT.